This T cell receptor beta chain was documented in a study of Tregs in tolerant kidney transplant recipients. V lost 4 bases and J lost 0, with 16 bases in between. Per germline, CDR1 SGHDN and CDR2 FVKESK. The CDR3 length is 17 residues. Unstimulated Tregs (CD4+CD25+CD127-) and CD4+CD25- non-Tregs were sorted from PBMCs. Using immunoSEQ multiplex PCR, the repertoire was profiled, and TCRdb retains in-frame clones only, with some absent. The data contain 15,000 to 17,000 clones, more than 90% of them singletons. The chain employs TRBV14 and TRBJ2-1; no firm D call. Input material: CD8+ T cells from blood. The sequence derives from a human donor in good health. In DNA form, the CDR3 reads TGTGCCAGCAGCCCCTCAAGAGGCGTTAGCTCCTACAATGAGCAGTTCTTC. It is translated as CASSPSRGVSSYNEQFF.